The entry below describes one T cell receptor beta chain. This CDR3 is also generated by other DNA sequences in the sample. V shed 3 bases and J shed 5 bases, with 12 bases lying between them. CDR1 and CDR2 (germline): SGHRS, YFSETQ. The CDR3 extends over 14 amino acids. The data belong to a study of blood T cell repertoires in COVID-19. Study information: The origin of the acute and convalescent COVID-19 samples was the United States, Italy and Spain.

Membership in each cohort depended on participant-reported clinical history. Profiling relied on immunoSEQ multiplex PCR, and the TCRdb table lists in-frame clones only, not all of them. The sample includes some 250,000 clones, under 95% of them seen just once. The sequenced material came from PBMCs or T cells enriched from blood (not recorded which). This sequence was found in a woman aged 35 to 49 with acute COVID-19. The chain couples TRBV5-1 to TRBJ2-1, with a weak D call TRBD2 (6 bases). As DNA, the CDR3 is TGCGCCAGCAGCTGGGGGGACGAGCACAATGAGCAGTTCTTC. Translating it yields CASSWGDEHNEQFF.